This T cell receptor beta chain was captured in a study of T-cell reconstitution after alpha-beta-depleted transplantation in children. Points on this clonotype: Its matching antigen is unknown.

Construction of the TCRbeta library involved unique molecular identifiers. TCRdb recomputed calls from the PCR reads with MiXCR, one row per CDR3 protein. The sample lists roughly 74,000 distinct CDR3 sequences, around 18% occurring once. Germline lookup yields CDR1 DFQATT and CDR2 SNEGSKA (reference sequence). The CDR3 contains 11 residues. V was clipped by 5 bases and J by 2 bases, with 7 bases between them. Study conclusions and caveats: Some patients' high day-60 TCRbeta diversity was traced to surviving recipient T cells and thymic progenitors. The authors attributed T-cell counts and diversity one year after transplant mostly to newly produced T cells.

The input for sequencing was PBMCs, mostly from graft donor cells, taken 360 days after TCRalphabeta/CD19-depleted stem cell transplant. The sequence was obtained from a male patient under 10 years old who had a stem cell transplant for acute lymphoblastic leukemia, so the T cells may come from the graft donor. The V call is TRBV20-1, the J call TRBJ2-7, with D tentatively TRBD1 (6 bases). The CDR3 spells CSARTAYEQYF. In nucleotides, the CDR3 is TGCAGTGCTCGGACAGCCTACGAGCAGTACTTC.